This is a list of T cell receptor beta chains from one sample in a study of cytomegalovirus exposure and HLA in healthy donors. The protocol was immunoSEQ multiplex PCR, while the TCRdb copy is restricted to in-frame clones and leaves out a portion. This sample has nearly 200,000 clones; 70% to 85% occur once, and the top ten carry about 0.092%. Sequenced material: PBMCs. Receptors were obtained from a boy under 10 years old in good health and CMV-seronegative. The CDR3 runs from the conserved cysteine through the conserved F or W. The D gene is left open where the match is weak. Clone size is shown for a subset of rows, as once, few, many or a class of expanded clone.

cdr3_nt,cdr3_aa,d_call,v_call,clone_size,j_call
TGTGCCAGCAGCTTGTGGAGTTACGAGCAGTACTTC,CASSLWSYEQYF,-,TRBV5-6,-,TRBJ2-7
TGTGCCATCAGTGTACAGGTGGACCGTGGCTATGGCTACACCTTC,CAISVQVDRGYGYTF,-,TRBV10-3,few,TRBJ1-2
TGCGCCAGCAGCTTGGACGGAACTATACGAAACAATGAGCAGTTCTTC,CASSLDGTIRNNEQFF,-,TRBV5-1,-,TRBJ2-1
TGTGCCACAAACCCGACAGGCCTCAGCACAGATACGCAGTATTTT,CATNPTGLSTDTQYF,-,TRBV19,once,TRBJ2-3
TGTGCCAGCAGATATCCAACTAATGAAAAACTGTTTTTT,CASRYPTNEKLFF,-,TRBV4-2,few,TRBJ1-4
TGCGCCAGCAGCCTGGAGCGGGGGGGCTCCTACAATGAGCAGTTCTTC,CASSLERGGSYNEQFF,TRBD2,TRBV5-1,-,TRBJ2-1
TGTGCCAGCAGCCACCTAGCGGGGCAGAACACCGGGGAGCTGTTTTTT,CASSHLAGQNTGELFF,TRBD2,TRBV4-2,-,TRBJ2-2
TGTGCCAGCTCCTCAGCGGGGGACTACAATGAGCAGTTCTTC,CASSSAGDYNEQFF,TRBD2,TRBV6-1,-,TRBJ2-1
TGTGCCAGCAGTTTCAGGGTTGTGGGCACTGAAGCTTTCTTT,CASSFRVVGTEAFF,-,TRBV27,-,TRBJ1-1
TGTGCCAGCAGCTTAAACAGCGGGGGGTACAACGGGGAGCTGTTTTTT,CASSLNSGGYNGELFF,TRBD2,TRBV7-6,few,TRBJ2-2
TGTGCCAGCAGCTTGCTTTTACGGGGGGCTCGACAAAACAATGAGCAGTTCTTC,CASSLLLRGARQNNEQFF,-,TRBV5-4,once,TRBJ2-1
TGTGCCAGCAGCTCCACCCTAGCGGGAGAGACCCAGTACTTC,CASSSTLAGETQYF,TRBD2,TRBV5-6,-,TRBJ2-5
TGTGCCAGCAGCCCCTGGGACAAGTATGGCTACACCTTC,CASSPWDKYGYTF,-,TRBV13,-,TRBJ1-2
TGTGCCAGCAGCCCACGACAATTAATGGCCTCACCCCTCCACTTT,CASSPRQLMASPLHF,-,TRBV7-6,-,TRBJ1-6
TGTGCCAGCAGTTACTTGGGCCAGGAGGTCTTTGGCTACACCTTC,CASSYLGQEVFGYTF,-,TRBV5-6,few,TRBJ1-2
TGTGCCAGCAGTCCCCAGGACTACGAGCAGTACTTC,CASSPQDYEQYF,-,TRBV2,-,TRBJ2-7
TGTGCCAGCAGCTCGTTAGCGGGGGAATCCTACAATGAGCAGTTCTTC,CASSSLAGESYNEQFF,TRBD2,TRBV5-6,-,TRBJ2-1
TGTGCCAGCTCATCTAAAACAGGGACCGTGAACACCGGGGAGCTGTTTTTT,CASSSKTGTVNTGELFF,-,TRBV18,-,TRBJ2-2
TGTGCCAGCAGCCACTGGGTTAACAGGAGCCTCTATGGCTACACCTTC,CASSHWVNRSLYGYTF,-,TRBV5-6,-,TRBJ1-2
TGTGCCATCAGTGAGTCGACAGTCGGGGGGGACCAGTTCTTC,CAISESTVGGDQFF,TRBD2,TRBV10-3,-,TRBJ2-1
TGTGCCAGCAGCCCCGGGACTCCTAGCACAGATACGCAGTATTTT,CASSPGTPSTDTQYF,-,TRBV7-2,-,TRBJ2-3
TGCGCCAGCAGCCCAACTGGGGATCGGACAAATCATGGGCAGTACTTC,CASSPTGDRTNHGQYF,-,TRBV5-1,-,TRBJ2-5
TGTGCCATCAGCGGCGGACTAGCGGGCAACGAGCAGTACTTC,CAISGGLAGNEQYF,TRBD2,TRBV10-3,-,TRBJ2-7
TGTGCCAGCAGCTGGGGCCAGTACGGCTACACCTTC,CASSWGQYGYTF,-,TRBV28,-,TRBJ1-2
TGTGCCAGCAGCCTCGGCAGGGGCCAAGAGACCCAGTACTTC,CASSLGRGQETQYF,-,TRBV5-4,-,TRBJ2-5
TGTGCCAGCAGCCCGTCTCGGCAGGGTGAAGAGTATGGCTACACCTTC,CASSPSRQGEEYGYTF,-,TRBV4-2,-,TRBJ1-2
TGTGCCAGCAAGGGGAGGGCGGGATATAATTCACCCCTCCACTTT,CASKGRAGYNSPLHF,-,TRBV6-5,-,TRBJ1-6
TGTGCCAGCAGCACCGGGACTAGCGGGGGTAATGAGCAGTTCTTC,CASSTGTSGGNEQFF,TRBD2,TRBV7-3,-,TRBJ2-1
TGTTCCAGCAGCCCAGAAGGGACAGGGGGTTACTATGGCTACACCTTC,CSSSPEGTGGYYGYTF,TRBD1,TRBV7-9,once,TRBJ1-2
TGTGCCAGTAGCCCCGCAGAGAACACTGAAGCTTTCTTT,CASSPAENTEAFF,-,TRBV19,-,TRBJ1-1
TGTGCCTGGAGTGCAGGGGAGTACACTGAAGCTTTCTTT,CAWSAGEYTEAFF,-,TRBV30,-,TRBJ1-1
TGTGCCAGCACCGGGACTTGGGATGAGCAGTTCTTC,CASTGTWDEQFF,-,TRBV28,-,TRBJ2-1
TGTGCCAGTAGTATTCAGGCAGGGGAGGGACAGCCCCAGCATTTT,CASSIQAGEGQPQHF,-,TRBV19,-,TRBJ1-5
TGCAGTGCTAGCAATTATCGGGAGCAGTTCTTC,CSASNYREQFF,-,TRBV20-1,once,TRBJ2-1
TGTGCCAGCAGCCCATGGACAGGGAATGAAAAACTGTTTTTT,CASSPWTGNEKLFF,TRBD1,TRBV4-2,-,TRBJ1-4
TGTGCCAGCAGCTTGGGGGGGCGAGAGACCCAGTACTTC,CASSLGGRETQYF,-,TRBV5-4,-,TRBJ2-5
TGCGCCAGCAGCCAAGAAGATCGGGGTGGGAGCTCCTACAATGAGCAGTTCTTC,CASSQEDRGGSSYNEQFF,-,TRBV4-1,-,TRBJ2-1
TGTGCCAGCAGCCAAGTCGGGGAGGAAAAACTGTTTTTT,CASSQVGEEKLFF,-,TRBV4-2,-,TRBJ1-4
TGTGCCAGCAGTTACTCGACATCCGGGGGTTCACCCCTCCACTTT,CASSYSTSGGSPLHF,-,TRBV6-5,-,TRBJ1-6
TGTGCCAGCCGGGTGGGGGCAGGAAACACCATATATTTT,CASRVGAGNTIYF,-,TRBV13,-,TRBJ1-3
TGTGCCAGCAGCGCCGAGAAACAGGGAAATGAAAAACTGTTTTTT,CASSAEKQGNEKLFF,-,TRBV21-1,-,TRBJ1-4
TGTGCCAGCAGCCCGACCCCCGGGACAGGGTTGGACGGCACCGGGGAGCTGTTTTTT,CASSPTPGTGLDGTGELFF,TRBD1,TRBV7-9,-,TRBJ2-2
TGTGCCAGCAGCTTAGGAGGTGGAGGCGAGACCCAGTACTTC,CASSLGGGGETQYF,-,TRBV7-6,-,TRBJ2-5
TGTGCCAGCAGTGCGATGGCAGCGGGCACTGAAGCTTTCTTT,CASSAMAAGTEAFF,-,TRBV2,-,TRBJ1-1
TGTGCCAGCAGTACGACAGGGGGGCGCTATGGCTACACCTTC,CASSTTGGRYGYTF,TRBD1,TRBV2,-,TRBJ1-2
TGTGCCACACGGGCGGGAGGCACGACTGGAAACACCATATATTTT,CATRAGGTTGNTIYF,-,TRBV10-3,-,TRBJ1-3
TGCGCCAGCAGCTTGGGAGCGGGGGCCCACACAGATACGCAGTATTTT,CASSLGAGAHTDTQYF,TRBD2,TRBV5-1,-,TRBJ2-3
TGCAGTGCTAGAGGGGTAGCCGGCTACACCTTC,CSARGVAGYTF,-,TRBV20-1,few,TRBJ1-2
TGCGCCAGCAGCTTGATCGGCGGCACACAAGAGACCCAGTACTTC,CASSLIGGTQETQYF,-,TRBV5-1,-,TRBJ2-5
TGTGCCAGCAGGTCGGCCAGGGCCTATGGCTACACCTTC,CASRSARAYGYTF,-,TRBV2,-,TRBJ1-2
TGTGCCAGCTCACCAAACCCAGGGGCAGCCAAAAACATTCAGTACTTC,CASSPNPGAAKNIQYF,-,TRBV18,-,TRBJ2-4